This T cell receptor (beta chain) was sequenced for a study of cytomegalovirus exposure and HLA in healthy donors. 60 Vbeta and 13 Jbeta primers were used in PCR. TCRdb keeps only in-frame clones here, not all; method: immunoSEQ multiplex PCR. The sample contains 200,000 or so clones, 75% to 85% of which appear only once. The receptor was derived from a male donor in good health and CMV-seropositive. The sequencing sample was made of PBMCs.

Here the CDR3 DNA reads TGTGCCAGCAGTCGCCGACAGGGGGTAGGCGAGCAGTACTTC. Translation: CASSRRQGVGEQYF. The gene calls are TRBV5-6 and TRBJ2-7; 9 bases match TRBD1. CDR1 SGHDT and CDR2 YYEEEE come from the germline V gene. CDR3 length equals 14 residues. V lost 5 bases, J lost 6 bases, and 9 bases stayed unmatched.